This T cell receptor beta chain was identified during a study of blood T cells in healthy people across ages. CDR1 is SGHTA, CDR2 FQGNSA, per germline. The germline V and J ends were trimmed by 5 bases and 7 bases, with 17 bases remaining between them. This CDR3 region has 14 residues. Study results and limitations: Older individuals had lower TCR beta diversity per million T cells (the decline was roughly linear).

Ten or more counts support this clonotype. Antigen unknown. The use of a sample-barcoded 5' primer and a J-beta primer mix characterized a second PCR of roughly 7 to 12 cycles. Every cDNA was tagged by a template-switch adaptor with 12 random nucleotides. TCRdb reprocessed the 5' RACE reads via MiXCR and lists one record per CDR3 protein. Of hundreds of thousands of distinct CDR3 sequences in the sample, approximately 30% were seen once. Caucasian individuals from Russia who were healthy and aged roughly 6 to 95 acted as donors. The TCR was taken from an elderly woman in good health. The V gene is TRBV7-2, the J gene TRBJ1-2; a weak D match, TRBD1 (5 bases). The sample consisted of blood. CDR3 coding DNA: TGTGCCAGCAGCCCCGGAGGGGCGGTGGTTGGCTACACCTTC. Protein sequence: CASSPGGAVVGYTF.